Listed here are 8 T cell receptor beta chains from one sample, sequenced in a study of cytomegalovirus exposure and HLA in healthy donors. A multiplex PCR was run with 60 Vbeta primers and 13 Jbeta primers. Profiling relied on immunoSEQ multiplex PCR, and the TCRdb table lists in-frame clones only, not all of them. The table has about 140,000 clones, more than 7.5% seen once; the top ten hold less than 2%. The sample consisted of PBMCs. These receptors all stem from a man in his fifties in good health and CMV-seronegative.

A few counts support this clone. The CDR3 loop is CASSLARGNGYTF. CDR3 in DNA: TGTGCCAGCAGCTTGGCCAGGGGCAATGGCTACACCTTC. The chain carries TRBV5-4 and TRBJ1-2; D perhaps matches TRBD1 (6 bases). Trimming cost V 0 bases and J 6 bases, with 9 bases left between them. Germline CDR1 is SGHNT and CDR2 is YYREEE (reference sequence). The CDR3 loop spans 13 amino acids.

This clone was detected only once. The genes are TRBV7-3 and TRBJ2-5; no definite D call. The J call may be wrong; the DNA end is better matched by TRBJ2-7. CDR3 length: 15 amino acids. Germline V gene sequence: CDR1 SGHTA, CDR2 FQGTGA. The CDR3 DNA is TGTGCCAGCAGCTTAAGCCAAGCCAATCGAAACGAGCAGTACTTC. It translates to CASSLSQANRNEQYF.

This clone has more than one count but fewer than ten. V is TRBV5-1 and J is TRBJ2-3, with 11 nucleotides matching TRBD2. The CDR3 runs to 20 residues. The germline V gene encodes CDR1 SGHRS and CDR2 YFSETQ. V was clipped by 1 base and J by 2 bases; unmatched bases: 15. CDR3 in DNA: TGCGCCAGCAGCTTGTACGAGATCCCCTTAGCGGGAGGGAACACAGATACGCAGTATTTT. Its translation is CASSLYEIPLAGGNTDTQYF. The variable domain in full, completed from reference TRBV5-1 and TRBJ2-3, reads KAGVTQTPRYLIKTRGQQVTLSCSPISGHRSVSWYQQTPGQGLQFLFEYFSETQRNKGNFPGRFSGRQFSNSRSEMNVSTLELGDSALYLCASSLYEIPLAGGNTDTQYFGPGTRLTVL.

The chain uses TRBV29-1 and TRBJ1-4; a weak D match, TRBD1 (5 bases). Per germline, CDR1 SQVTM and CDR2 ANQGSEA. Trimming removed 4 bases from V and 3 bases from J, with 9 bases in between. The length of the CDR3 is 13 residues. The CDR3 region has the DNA TGCAGCGTTGGTGGGGCTGCTAATGAAAAACTGTTTTTT. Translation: CSVGGAANEKLFF. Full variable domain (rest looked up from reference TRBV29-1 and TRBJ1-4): SAVISQKPSRDICQRGTSLTIQCQVDSQVTMMFWYRQQPGQSLTLIATANQGSEATYESGFVIDKFPISRPNLTFSTLTVSNMSPEDSSIYLCSVGGAANEKLFFGSGTQLSVL.

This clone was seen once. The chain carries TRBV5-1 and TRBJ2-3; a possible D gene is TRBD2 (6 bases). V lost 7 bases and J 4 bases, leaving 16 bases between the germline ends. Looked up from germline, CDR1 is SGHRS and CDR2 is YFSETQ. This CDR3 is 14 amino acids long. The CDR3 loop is CASGGPGEPDTQYF. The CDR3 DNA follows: TGCGCCAGCGGAGGTCCGGGGGAGCCAGATACGCAGTATTTT.

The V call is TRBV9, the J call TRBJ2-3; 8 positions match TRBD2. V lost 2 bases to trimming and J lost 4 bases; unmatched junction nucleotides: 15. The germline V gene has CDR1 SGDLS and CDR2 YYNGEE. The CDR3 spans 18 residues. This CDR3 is CASSVPKEGGGSADTQYF. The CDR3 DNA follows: TGTGCCAGCAGCGTTCCCAAGGAGGGCGGGGGGAGTGCAGATACGCAGTATTTT.

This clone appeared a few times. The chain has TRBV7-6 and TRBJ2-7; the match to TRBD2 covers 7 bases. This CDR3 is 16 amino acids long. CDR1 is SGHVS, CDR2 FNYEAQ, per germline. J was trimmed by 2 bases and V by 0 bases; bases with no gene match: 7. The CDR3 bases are TGTGCCAGCAGCTTAGCGAGGGCTAGCGGTACCTACGAGCAGTACTTC. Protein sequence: CASSLARASGTYEQYF.

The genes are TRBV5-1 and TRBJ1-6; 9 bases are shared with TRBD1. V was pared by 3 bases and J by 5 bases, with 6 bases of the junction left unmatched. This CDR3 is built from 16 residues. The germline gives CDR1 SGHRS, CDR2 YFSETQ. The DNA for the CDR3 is TGCGCCAGCAGCTCAGGGGACAGGGCTAATAATTCACCCCTCCACTTT. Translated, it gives CASSSGDRANNSPLHF.